This TCR beta chain was captured in a study of cytomegalovirus exposure and HLA in healthy donors. Looking at the study overall: Earlier, 95 million to 120 million unique TCR beta sequences were recovered from approximately 180 million T cells by an analysis.

Each donor was healthy, and each was a bone marrow donor. Study results and limitations: Most CMV-associated TCR beta chains appeared HLA-restricted in a later analysis.

In the case of this clone: Its antigen is still unknown.

PCR involved 60 Vbeta and 13 Jbeta primers. The assay was immunoSEQ multiplex PCR, and TCRdb's table has in-frame clones only and misses some. The table shows about 140,000 clones, with around 79% occurring only once. The CDR3 runs 14 residues. Germline assignment: CDR1 SEHNR and CDR2 FQNEAQ (reference sequence). The germline V and J ends were trimmed by 0 bases and 10 bases, with 12 bases remaining between them. The source of this sequence is a man in his forties in good health and CMV-seropositive. The rearrangement joins TRBV7-9 to TRBJ2-2; D remains ambiguous. Sequencing was carried out using PBMCs. CDR3 DNA: TGTGCCAGCAGCTTAGCGAAATCGATAGTGGAGCTGTTTTTT. Encoded protein: CASSLAKSIVELFF.